This T cell receptor (beta chain) is from a study of CD8 T cells in ankylosing spondylitis. Study-level results: Reports say disease-linked clones showed up significantly more in matched ankylosing spondylitis synovial fluid.

TCRdb passed the 5' RACE reads through MiXCR, listing each CDR3 protein once. Of about 42,000 distinct CDR3 sequences in the sample, 3.5% to 4% were seen once. This clonotype was counted at least ten times. Its antigen is as yet unknown. This receptor was obtained from a female donor with ankylosing spondylitis or in good health (not recorded which). The sequenced sample was blood, either unsorted or a sorted T cell fraction (not recorded which).

In nucleotides, the CDR3 is TGTGCCAGCACCCCCTCCCCGGGGGACACAGATACGCAGTATTTT. Protein sequence: CASTPSPGDTDTQYF. The chain couples TRBV9 to TRBJ2-3, with D perhaps matching TRBD2 (6 bases). CDR1 is SGDLS and CDR2 is YYNGEE in the germline V gene. V was shortened by 6 bases and J by 2 bases, with 16 bases between the two germline ends. This CDR3 contains 15 residues.